Described below is a single TCR beta chain sequence and its context. CDR3 size: 15 residues. J was trimmed by 6 bases and V by 6 bases; bases with no gene match: 9. Germline CDR1 reads SGHTA; CDR2 reads FQGNSA. The source of the sample is a study of blood T cells in healthy people across ages. Through a sample-barcoded 5' primer and a J-beta primer mix, a second PCR was run for roughly 6 to 11 cycles. Each CDR3 protein gets one entry after TCRdb re-called the 5' RACE reads with MiXCR. The sample consists of approximately 790,000 distinct CDR3 sequences, around two thirds of them appearing once. This clonotype originated in a man under 40 in good health. The V call is TRBV7-2, the J call TRBJ1-2; 11 nucleotides match TRBD1. The sequenced sample was blood. The CDR3 spells CASRRGTGGLDGYTF. CDR3 nucleotides: TGTGCCAGCAGACGCGGGACAGGGGGATTGGATGGCTACACCTTC.